Each of the 31 T cell receptor beta chains below was sequenced from the same sample in a study of blood T cell repertoires in COVID-19. Clones were read by immunoSEQ multiplex PCR, and TCRdb kept only the in-frame ones, dropping some. The sample lists roughly 160,000 clones, 86% occurring once. The sample consisted of peripheral blood. These receptors all stem from a man aged 60 to 75 with acute or convalescent COVID-19.

The rearrangement links TRBV4-2 to TRBJ2-1; D call uncertain. The germline V and J ends were trimmed by 4 bases and 0 bases, with 13 bases remaining between them. Looked up from germline, CDR1 is LGHNA and CDR2 is YNFKEQ. The CDR3 spans 16 residues. CDR3 DNA: TGTGCCAGCAGCCCAACCGCAGCGAGCTCCTACAATGAGCAGTTCTTC. Translation: CASSPTAASSYNEQFF.

The chain couples TRBV4-1 to TRBJ1-2; 7 bases match TRBD1. Germline lookup yields CDR1 MGHRA and CDR2 YSYEKL. V lost 6 bases to trimming and J lost 3 bases; unmatched junction nucleotides: 10. The CDR3 runs 15 residues. In nucleotides, the CDR3 is TGCGCCAGCAGTCGATCAACAGGGGTAGACTATGGCTACACCTTC. Residues: CASSRSTGVDYGYTF.

V and J are TRBV5-8 and TRBJ2-7; maybe TRBD2 (5 bases). Trimming removed 4 bases at V and 3 bases at J, with 14 bases between. Germline V CDR1 and CDR2: SGHTS, YDEGEE. There are 14 residues in the CDR3. The CDR3 loop reads CASSAPGLLYEQYF. CDR3 nucleotides: TGTGCCAGCAGCGCCCCAGGACTCCTCTACGAGCAGTACTTC.

The gene calls are TRBV27 and TRBJ2-1; the match to TRBD2 covers 7 bases. Germline V gene sequence: CDR1 MNHEY, CDR2 SMNVEV (reference sequence). This CDR3 comprises 15 residues. V dropped 5 bases and J dropped 2; count of bases not matched to a gene: 6. This chain's CDR3 is CASSPGGRPYNEQFF. Written as DNA, the CDR3 is TGTGCCAGCAGTCCGGGGGGACGCCCCTACAATGAGCAGTTCTTC.

The chain carries TRBV5-1 and TRBJ1-5, with 9 bases fitting TRBD1. The CDR3 totals 15 residues. Germline V gene data show CDR1 as SGHRS and CDR2 as YFSETQ. V was pared by 4 bases and J by 2 bases, with 4 bases of the junction left unmatched. In nucleotides, the CDR3 is TGCGCCAGCAGCATAGGGGACAGGGGCAATCAGCCCCAGCATTTT. It codes for CASSIGDRGNQPQHF.

The genes are TRBV9 and TRBJ2-1, with D possibly matching TRBD1 (5 bases). Trimming took 6 bases from V and 8 from J, leaving 15 bases between them. Germline CDR1 is SGDLS and CDR2 is YYNGEE. The CDR3 extends over 13 amino acids. This CDR3 reads CASNNDRNYEQFF. Here the CDR3 DNA reads TGTGCCAGCAACAACGACAGAAATTATGAGCAGTTCTTC. The complete variable domain, with remaining parts taken from reference TRBV9 and TRBJ2-1, reads DSGVTQTPKHLITATGQRVTLRCSPRSGDLSVYWYQQSLDQGLQFLIQYYNGEERAKGNILERFSAQQFPDLHSELNLSSLELGDSALYFCASNNDRNYEQFFGPGTRLTVL.

This clone has a handful of counts. The chain joins TRBV28 to TRBJ1-2; D is uncertain. The V end was cut by 8 bases, the J end by 1 base, with 20 bases between. Germline V gene data show CDR1 as MDHEN and CDR2 as SYDVKM. CDR3 length equals 16 residues. CDR3 amino acids: CASRYYGGRDNYGYTF. CDR3 coding DNA: TGTGCCAGCCGTTATTACGGTGGGAGGGATAACTATGGCTACACCTTC.

The chain couples TRBV28 to TRBJ1-2; 8 positions agree with TRBD1. The CDR3 is made up of 12 amino acids. The trim removed 9 bases at V and 13 bases at J, leaving 13 bases unmatched. Germline assignment: CDR1 MDHEN and CDR2 SYDVKM. CDR3 amino acids: CASNGQGAMGTF. DNA for the CDR3: TGTGCCAGTAACGGTCAGGGGGCTATGGGCACCTTC.

CDR3 sequence: CSVEINGDTQYF. The CDR3 DNA follows: TGCAGCGTTGAGATTAACGGGGATACGCAGTATTTT. The genes are TRBV29-1 and TRBJ2-3, with D hard to call. The V gene's germline CDR1 is SQVTM and CDR2 ANQGSEA. The CDR3 length is 12 residues. Between the trimmed V and J ends, which lost 3 bases and 6 bases, there was a span of 10 bases.

The gene calls are TRBV7-6 and TRBJ2-5; the match to TRBD2 covers 10 bases. There are 15 residues in the CDR3. With 5 bases clipped from V and 2 bases from J, the junction kept 5 bases outside the gene matches. CDR1 SGHVS and CDR2 FNYEAQ come from the germline V gene. CDR3 sequence reads: CASSPLAGLQETQYF. CDR3 bases: TGTGCCAGCAGCCCACTAGCGGGGTTACAAGAGACCCAGTACTTC.

The chain couples TRBV14 to TRBJ2-3, with no clear D. The CDR3 length is 11 residues. Looked up from germline, CDR1 is SGHDN and CDR2 is FVKESK. Trimming stripped 5 bases from V and 2 bases from J, with 2 bases between. The CDR3 sequence is CASSYTDTQYF. The CDR3 region has the DNA TGTGCCAGCAGCTACACAGATACGCAGTATTTT.

The gene calls are TRBV25-1 and TRBJ1-5, with 8 bases fitting TRBD1. V shed 6 bases, J shed 6 bases, and the junction held 4 bases outside the gene matches. The length of the CDR3 is 13 residues. Germline V CDR1 and CDR2: MGHDK, SYGVNS. Written as DNA, the CDR3 is TGTGCCAGCAGGGACAGGGAATCTCAGCCCCAGCATTTT. Translation: CASRDRESQPQHF.

The rearrangement uses TRBV5-1 and TRBJ1-2, with D possibly being TRBD1 (5 bases). Per the germline V gene, CDR1 is SGHRS and CDR2 is YFSETQ. Trimming took off 3 bases at V and 0 bases at J, with 9 bases between the two ends. The length of the CDR3 is 14 residues. The DNA for the CDR3 is TGCGCCAGCAGCTCGGACACTGCTAACTATGGCTACACCTTC. Translation: CASSSDTANYGYTF.

The CDR3 region is CASSVGLAGVRVSYNEQFF. The CDR3, as DNA: TGTGCCAGCAGCGTAGGACTAGCGGGAGTTAGGGTATCCTACAATGAGCAGTTCTTC. The rearrangement links TRBV9 to TRBJ2-1, with 12 bases that match TRBD2. The V segment lost 0 bases and the J segment 1 base; nucleotides outside the gene matches: 8. The CDR3 covers 19 residues. CDR1 SGDLS and CDR2 YYNGEE come from the germline V gene.

The chain carries TRBV27 and TRBJ2-7; D possibly corresponds to TRBD1 (6 bases). Germline V gene sequence: CDR1 MNHEY, CDR2 SMNVEV (reference sequence). The CDR3 has 14 amino acids. The V gene lost 6 bases and the J gene lost 3 bases, with 15 bases spanning the gap. The CDR3 is CASRVDRNRYEQYF. CDR3 DNA sequence: TGTGCCAGCAGGGTAGACAGGAACCGCTACGAGCAGTACTTC.

This chain uses TRBV19 with TRBJ2-3, with 8 bases matching TRBD1. J gave up 3 bases and V 1 base, and 6 bases lay outside the gene matches. Per germline, CDR1 LNHDA and CDR2 SQIVND (reference sequence). This CDR3 spans 16 amino acids. In DNA form, the CDR3 reads TGTGCCAGTAGTATAGCCGGGACAGGAGGGACAGATACGCAGTATTTT. Protein product: CASSIAGTGGTDTQYF.

The chain joins TRBV28 to TRBJ1-4; D might be TRBD1 (5 bases). Germline V gene sequence: CDR1 MDHEN, CDR2 SYDVKM. This CDR3 spans 14 amino acids. Trimming cost V 4 bases and J 10 bases, with 16 bases left between them. CDR3 DNA: TGTGCCAGCAGTTCCCCCGGGTGGGGGGGAAAACTGTTTTTT. Its translation is CASSSPGWGGKLFF.

The chain joins TRBV5-1 to TRBJ2-5; 13 bases map to TRBD2. Losses at the gene ends were 0 bases for V and 4 bases for J; bases not matched to a gene: 3. The CDR3 runs 16 residues. Germline assignment: CDR1 SGHRS and CDR2 YFSETQ. The CDR3, as DNA: TGCGCCAGCAGCTTGGCTACTAGCGGGAGGGGAGAGACCCAGTACTTC. Translation: CASSLATSGRGETQYF.

The chain carries TRBV27 and TRBJ1-5; 10 bases line up with TRBD1. The V gene end was trimmed by 6 bases and the J gene end by 3 bases; junction bases not matched to a gene: 5. Germline assignment: CDR1 MNHEY and CDR2 SMNVEV (reference sequence). The CDR3 is 15 amino acids. CDR3 sequence reads: CASRGGQGINQPQHF. The CDR3 coding sequence is TGTGCCAGCAGGGGGGGACAGGGGATCAATCAGCCCCAGCATTTT.

V is TRBV6-5 and J is TRBJ1-3; D ambiguous. V dropped 0 bases and J dropped 0 bases, with 9 bases sitting between them. The CDR3 has 16 amino acids. CDR1 is MNHEY, CDR2 SVGAGI, per germline. The DNA of the CDR3 is TGTGCCAGCAGTTACTCGAGGCGCAACTCTGGAAACACCATATATTTT. Translation gives CASSYSRRNSGNTIYF.

J is TRBJ2-2 and V is TRBV4-1, with 9 bases fitting TRBD2. The CDR3 consists of 16 residues. Unmatched junction bases numbered 5, after V lost 1 base and J lost 5 bases. Germline V gene sequence: CDR1 MGHRA, CDR2 YSYEKL. Written as DNA, the CDR3 is TGCGCCAGCAGCCAAGGGCTAGCGGGAAAAACCGGGGAGCTGTTTTTT. The encoded protein is CASSQGLAGKTGELFF.

CDR3 nucleotide sequence: TGTGTCAGAAGCTTAGTTCGGGGGGAGAACACTGAAGCTTTCTTT. Translated: CVRSLVRGENTEAFF. The chain combines TRBV7-5 with TRBJ1-1. TRBV7-5 is shown as a pseudogene. This CDR3 comprises 15 residues.

The chain combines TRBV9 with TRBJ1-4, with a weak D call TRBD1 (5 bases). The CDR3 is 16 residues long. From germline, CDR1 is SGDLS and CDR2 YYNGEE. V lost 1 base and J lost 5, with 15 bases in between. CDR3 nucleotides: TGTGCCAGCAGCGTATCGGCAGACAGACGAAATGAAAAACTGTTTTTT. Protein product: CASSVSADRRNEKLFF.

This clone has just one count. The CDR3 protein is CAIGMGAGGPEETQYF. CDR3 DNA: TGTGCCATCGGGATGGGAGCGGGAGGGCCGGAGGAGACCCAGTACTTC. The V gene is TRBV10-3, the J gene TRBJ2-5, with 10 bases identical to TRBD2. V lost 8 bases to trimming and J lost 5 bases; unmatched junction nucleotides: 14. CDR3 length equals 16 residues. Germline lookup yields CDR1 ENHRY and CDR2 SYGVKD.

This clone was counted a single time. The chain has TRBV3-1 (or the pseudogene TRBV3-2) and TRBJ1-1, with a weak D call TRBD1 (6 bases). Germline V gives CDR1 LGHDT, CDR2 YNNKEL (reference sequence). The CDR3 consists of 16 residues. The ends were cut back, 0 bases at V and 1 base at J, with 12 bases in the middle. The CDR3 coding sequence is TGTGCCAGCAGCCAAGACCTATGGGGGCCGAACACTGAAGCTTTCTTT. Its translation: CASSQDLWGPNTEAFF.

This chain joins TRBV18 and TRBJ1-2, with D maybe TRBD1 (5 bases). Trimming took off 3 bases at V and 4 bases at J, with 18 bases between the two ends. Per germline, CDR1 KGHSH and CDR2 LQKENI. The CDR3 consists of 16 residues. Here the CDR3 reads CASSPSGSAGRYGYTF. The CDR3 coding sequence is TGTGCCAGCTCACCTAGTGGGTCCGCAGGGCGCTATGGCTACACCTTC.

This clone showed up just once. J is TRBJ2-1 and V is TRBV2; TRBD2 is a possible D gene (5 bases). There are 15 residues in the CDR3. Germline V gene data show CDR1 as SNHLY and CDR2 as FYNNEI. Between the trimmed V and J ends, which lost 4 bases and 5 bases, there was a span of 15 bases. DNA for the CDR3: TGTGCCAGCAGTGCTGGTGAGGGCCTAAACAATGAGCAGTTCTTC. As protein: CASSAGEGLNNEQFF.

The rearrangement uses TRBV5-1 and TRBJ2-7; 10 positions agree with TRBD1. J lost 3 bases, V lost 4 bases, and 13 bases had no gene match. This CDR3 contains 17 residues. From germline, CDR1 is SGHRS and CDR2 YFSETQ. DNA for the CDR3: TGCGCCAGCAGCGACCGGGACAGGGGAGGGCGGAACTACGAGCAGTACTTC. Translating gives CASSDRDRGGRNYEQYF.

The CDR3 DNA is TGTGCCAGCAGCCGACAGGCCGTAGCCGGGGAGCTGTTTTTT. This encodes CASSRQAVAGELFF. The chain couples TRBV11-3 to TRBJ2-2; TRBD1 is a possible D gene (6 bases). Trimming removed 5 bases from V and 6 bases from J, with 13 bases in between. This CDR3 contains 14 residues. In germline, CDR1 is SGHNT, CDR2 YENEEA. Based on the CDR3 plus reference TRBV11-3 and TRBJ2-2, the full variable domain is EAGVVQSPRYKIIEKKQPVAFWCNPISGHNTLYWYLQNLGQGPELLIRYENEEAVDDSQLPKDRFSAERLKGVDSTLKIQPAELGDSAVYLCASSRQAVAGELFFGEGSRLTVL.

This clone was found once. The chain combines TRBV30 with TRBJ2-7; D is possibly TRBD1 (6 bases). Germline assignment: CDR1 GTSNPN and CDR2 SVGIG (reference sequence). V lost 6 bases and J lost 0, with 12 bases in between. There are 13 residues in the CDR3. DNA for the CDR3: TGTGCCTGCAACAGGGAAAGCTCCTACGAGCAGTACTTC. This gives the protein CACNRESSYEQYF. The whole variable domain, remainder taken from reference TRBV30 and TRBJ2-7, is SQTIHQWPATLVQPVGSPLSLECTVEGTSNPNLYWYRQAAGRGLQLLFYSVGIGQISSEVPQNLSASRPQDRQFILSSKKLLLSDSGFYLCACNRESSYEQYFGPGTRLTVT.

The chain joins TRBV6-1 to TRBJ1-4; weak D call: TRBD1 (5 bases). Per the germline V gene, CDR1 is MNHNS and CDR2 is SASEGT. The CDR3 contains 15 residues. The germline V and J ends were trimmed by 2 bases and 10 bases, with 17 bases remaining between them. This chain's CDR3 is CASSERGMSDGKLFF. The DNA for the CDR3 is TGTGCCAGCAGTGAACGGGGGATGAGTGACGGAAAACTGTTTTTT.